This T cell receptor beta chain was retrieved from a study of identical twins. TCRdb independently ran MiXCR on the 5' RACE reads; one entry per CDR3 protein. Of about 690,000 distinct CDR3 sequences in the sample, 20% to 25% are singletons; the top ten hold more than 4%. The CDR3 sequence is 13 residues long. The ends were cut back, 4 bases at V and 6 bases at J, with 16 bases in the middle. CDR1 is DFQATT and CDR2 is SNEGSKA in the germline V gene (reference sequence). Another study also made use of these data, one on T cells expressing NK-cell markers.

Sample: PBMCs. This chain joins TRBV20-1 and TRBJ2-7; D is possibly TRBD1 or TRBD2 (6 bases each). The sequence was obtained from a woman under 30 in good health. The CDR3 protein is CSAKGGAGGEQYF. The CDR3 DNA reads as TGCAGTGCTAAGGGGGGCGCGGGTGGCGAGCAGTACTTC.